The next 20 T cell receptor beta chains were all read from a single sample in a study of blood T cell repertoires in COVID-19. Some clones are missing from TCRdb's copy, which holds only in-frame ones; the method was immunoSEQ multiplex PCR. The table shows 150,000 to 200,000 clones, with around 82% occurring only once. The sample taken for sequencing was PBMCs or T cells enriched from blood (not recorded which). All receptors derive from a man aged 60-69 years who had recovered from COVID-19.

The CDR3 here is CASSVGLSGGVSEQYF. For the CDR3, the DNA is TGTGCCAGCAGCGTAGGGCTGAGCGGGGGGGTGTCCGAGCAGTACTTC. The V and J genes are TRBV9 and TRBJ2-7; 10 positions match TRBD2. This CDR3 has 16 residues. V was clipped by 0 bases and J by 6 bases; unmatched bases: 9. Germline assignment: CDR1 SGDLS and CDR2 YYNGEE.

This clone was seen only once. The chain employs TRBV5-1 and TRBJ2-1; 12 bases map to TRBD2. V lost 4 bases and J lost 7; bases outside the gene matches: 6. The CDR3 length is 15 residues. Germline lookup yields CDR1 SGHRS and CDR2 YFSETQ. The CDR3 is CASSRTSGTGNEQFF. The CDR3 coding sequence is TGCGCCAGCAGCAGGACTAGCGGGACGGGGAATGAGCAGTTCTTC.

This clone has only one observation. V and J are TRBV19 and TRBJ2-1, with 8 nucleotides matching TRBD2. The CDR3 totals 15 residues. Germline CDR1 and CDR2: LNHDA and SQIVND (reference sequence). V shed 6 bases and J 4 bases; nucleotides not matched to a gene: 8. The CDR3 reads CASSLRAGEYNEQFF. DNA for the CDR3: TGTGCCAGTAGCCTCCGAGCGGGGGAGTACAATGAGCAGTTCTTC.

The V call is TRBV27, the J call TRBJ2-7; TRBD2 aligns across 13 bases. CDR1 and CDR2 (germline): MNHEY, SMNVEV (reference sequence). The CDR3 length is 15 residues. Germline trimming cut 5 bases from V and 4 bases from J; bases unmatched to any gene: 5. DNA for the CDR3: TGTGCCAGCAGTCTGGGACTAGCGGGAACGTACGAGCAGTACTTC. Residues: CASSLGLAGTYEQYF.

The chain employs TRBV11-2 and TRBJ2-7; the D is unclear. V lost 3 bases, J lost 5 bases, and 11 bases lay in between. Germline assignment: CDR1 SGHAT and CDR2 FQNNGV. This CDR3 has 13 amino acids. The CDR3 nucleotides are TGTGCCAGCAGCTTGGCCTTAGAGGACGAGCAGTACTTC. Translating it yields CASSLALEDEQYF. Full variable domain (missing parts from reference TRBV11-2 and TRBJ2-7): EAGVAQSPRYKIIEKRQSVAFWCNPISGHATLYWYQQILGQGPKLLIQFQNNGVVDDSQLPKDRFSAERLKGVDSTLKIQPAKLEDSAVYLCASSLALEDEQYFGPGTRLTVT.

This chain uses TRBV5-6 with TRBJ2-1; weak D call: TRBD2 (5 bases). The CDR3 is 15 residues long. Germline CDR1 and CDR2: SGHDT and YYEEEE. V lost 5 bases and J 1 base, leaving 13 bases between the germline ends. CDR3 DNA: TGTGCCAGCAGTCCGGACTGGGAGTCCTACAATGAGCAGTTCTTC. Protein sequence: CASSPDWESYNEQFF.

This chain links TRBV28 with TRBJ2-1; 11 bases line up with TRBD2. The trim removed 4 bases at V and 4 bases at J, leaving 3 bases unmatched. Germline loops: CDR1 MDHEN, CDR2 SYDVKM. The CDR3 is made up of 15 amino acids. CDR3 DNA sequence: TGTGCCAGCAGTTCTATAGCGGGGGGGTACAATGAGCAGTTCTTC. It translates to CASSSIAGGYNEQFF.

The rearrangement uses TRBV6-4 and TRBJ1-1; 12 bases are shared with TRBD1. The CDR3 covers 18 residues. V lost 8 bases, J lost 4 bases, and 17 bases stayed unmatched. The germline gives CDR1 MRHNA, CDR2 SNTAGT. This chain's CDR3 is CASCSDYRDRGQTTEAFF. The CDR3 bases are TGTGCCAGCTGTAGCGATTACCGGGACAGGGGGCAGACCACTGAAGCTTTCTTT.

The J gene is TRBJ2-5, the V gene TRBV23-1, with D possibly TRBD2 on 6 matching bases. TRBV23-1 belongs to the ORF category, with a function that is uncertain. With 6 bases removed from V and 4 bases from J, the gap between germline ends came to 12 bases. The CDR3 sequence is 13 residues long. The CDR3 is CASRRDCIETQYF. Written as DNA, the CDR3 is TGCGCCAGCAGAAGGGACTGTATAGAGACCCAGTACTTC.

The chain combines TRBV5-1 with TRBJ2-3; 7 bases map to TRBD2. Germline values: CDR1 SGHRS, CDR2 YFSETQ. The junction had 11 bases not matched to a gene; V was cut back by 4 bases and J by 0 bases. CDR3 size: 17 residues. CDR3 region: CASSSLTGGLSTDTQYF. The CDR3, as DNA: TGCGCCAGCAGCAGCCTGACGGGAGGCTTAAGCACAGATACGCAGTATTTT.

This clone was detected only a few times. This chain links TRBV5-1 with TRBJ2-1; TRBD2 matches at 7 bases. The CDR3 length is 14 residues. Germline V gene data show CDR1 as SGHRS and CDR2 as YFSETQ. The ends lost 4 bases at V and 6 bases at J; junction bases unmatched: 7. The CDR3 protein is CASSPGRRGNEQFF. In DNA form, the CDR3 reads TGCGCCAGCAGCCCCGGGAGGAGGGGCAATGAGCAGTTCTTC.

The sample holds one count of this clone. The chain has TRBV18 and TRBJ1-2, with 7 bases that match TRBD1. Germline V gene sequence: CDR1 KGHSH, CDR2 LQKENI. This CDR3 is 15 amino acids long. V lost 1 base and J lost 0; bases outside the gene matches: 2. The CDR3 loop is CASSPRQGPNYGYTF. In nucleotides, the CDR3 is TGTGCCAGCTCACCACGACAGGGCCCTAACTATGGCTACACCTTC.

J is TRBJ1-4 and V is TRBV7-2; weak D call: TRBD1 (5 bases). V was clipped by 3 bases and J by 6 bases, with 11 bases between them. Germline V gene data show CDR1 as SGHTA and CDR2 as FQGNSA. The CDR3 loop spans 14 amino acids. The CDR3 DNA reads TGTGCCAGCAGCTTCGGACATGGAGATGAAAAACTGTTTTTT. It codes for CASSFGHGDEKLFF. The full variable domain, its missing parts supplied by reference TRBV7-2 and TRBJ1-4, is GAGVSQSPSNKVTEKGKDVELRCDPISGHTALYWYRQSLGQGLEFLIYFQGNSAPDKSGLPSDRFSAERTGGSVSTLTIQRTQQEDSAVYLCASSFGHGDEKLFFGSGTQLSVL.

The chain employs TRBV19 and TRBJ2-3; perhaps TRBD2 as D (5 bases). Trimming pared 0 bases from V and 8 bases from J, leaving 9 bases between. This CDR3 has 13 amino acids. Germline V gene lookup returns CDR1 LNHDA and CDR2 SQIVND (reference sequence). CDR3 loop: CASSIEGRSTQYF. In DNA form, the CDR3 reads TGTGCCAGTAGTATAGAAGGGAGATCTACGCAGTATTTT.

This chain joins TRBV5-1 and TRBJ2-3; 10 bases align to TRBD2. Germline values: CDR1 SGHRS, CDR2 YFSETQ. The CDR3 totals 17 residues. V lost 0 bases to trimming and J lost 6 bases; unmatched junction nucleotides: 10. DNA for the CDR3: TGCGCCAGCAGCTTGGTGCCTAGCGGGAGTTCTTCCGATACGCAGTATTTT. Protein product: CASSLVPSGSSSDTQYF.

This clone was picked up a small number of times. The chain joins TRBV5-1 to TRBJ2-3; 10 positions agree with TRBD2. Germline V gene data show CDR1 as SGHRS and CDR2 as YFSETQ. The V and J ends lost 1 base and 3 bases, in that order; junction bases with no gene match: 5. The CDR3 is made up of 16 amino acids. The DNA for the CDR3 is TGCGCCAGCAGCTTGTCCGCTAGCGGGGGTACAGATACGCAGTATTTT. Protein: CASSLSASGGTDTQYF.

CDR3 residues: CASSVGGQRPTEAFF. The CDR3 bases are TGTGCCAGCAGCGTAGGGGGACAACGCCCCACTGAAGCTTTCTTT. This chain connects TRBV11-3 to TRBJ1-1, with D possibly TRBD1 on 6 matching bases. Per germline, CDR1 SGHNT and CDR2 YENEEA. The ends were cut back, 5 bases at V and 4 bases at J, with 17 bases in the middle. This CDR3 is 15 amino acids long.

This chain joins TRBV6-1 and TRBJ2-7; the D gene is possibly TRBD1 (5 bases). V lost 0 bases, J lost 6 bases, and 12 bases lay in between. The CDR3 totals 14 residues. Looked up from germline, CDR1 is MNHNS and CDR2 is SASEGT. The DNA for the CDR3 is TGTGCCAGCAGTGAAGCGGCAGGGTTTGGCGAGCAGTACTTC. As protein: CASSEAAGFGEQYF.

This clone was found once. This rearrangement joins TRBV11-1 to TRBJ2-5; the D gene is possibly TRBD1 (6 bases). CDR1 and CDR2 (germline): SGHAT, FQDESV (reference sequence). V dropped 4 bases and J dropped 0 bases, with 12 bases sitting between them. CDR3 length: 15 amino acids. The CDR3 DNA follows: TGTGCCAGCAGCTACGGGACAAGAAACCAAGAGACCCAGTACTTC. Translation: CASSYGTRNQETQYF.

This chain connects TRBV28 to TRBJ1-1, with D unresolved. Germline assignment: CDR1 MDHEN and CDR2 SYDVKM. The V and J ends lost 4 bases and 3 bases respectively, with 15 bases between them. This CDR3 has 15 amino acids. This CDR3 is CASSSVALEDTEAFF. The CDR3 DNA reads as TGTGCCAGCAGTTCCGTAGCCTTGGAGGACACTGAAGCTTTCTTT.